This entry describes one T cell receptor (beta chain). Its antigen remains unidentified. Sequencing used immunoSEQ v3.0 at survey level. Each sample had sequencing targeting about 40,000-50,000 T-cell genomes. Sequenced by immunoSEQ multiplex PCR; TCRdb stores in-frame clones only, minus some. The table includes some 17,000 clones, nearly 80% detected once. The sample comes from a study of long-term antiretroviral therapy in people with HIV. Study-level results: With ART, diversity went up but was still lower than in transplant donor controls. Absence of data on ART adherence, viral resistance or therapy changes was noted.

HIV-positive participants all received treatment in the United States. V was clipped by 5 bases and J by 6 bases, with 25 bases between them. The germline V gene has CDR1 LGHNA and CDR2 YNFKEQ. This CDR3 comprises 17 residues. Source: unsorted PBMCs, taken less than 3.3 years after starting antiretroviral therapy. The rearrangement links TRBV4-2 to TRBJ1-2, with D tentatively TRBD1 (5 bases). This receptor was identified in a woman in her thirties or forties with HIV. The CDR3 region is CASSAPEAVRGGDGYTF. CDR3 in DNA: TGTGCCAGCAGCGCGCCCGAGGCCGTGCGGGGCGGGGATGGCTACACCTTC.